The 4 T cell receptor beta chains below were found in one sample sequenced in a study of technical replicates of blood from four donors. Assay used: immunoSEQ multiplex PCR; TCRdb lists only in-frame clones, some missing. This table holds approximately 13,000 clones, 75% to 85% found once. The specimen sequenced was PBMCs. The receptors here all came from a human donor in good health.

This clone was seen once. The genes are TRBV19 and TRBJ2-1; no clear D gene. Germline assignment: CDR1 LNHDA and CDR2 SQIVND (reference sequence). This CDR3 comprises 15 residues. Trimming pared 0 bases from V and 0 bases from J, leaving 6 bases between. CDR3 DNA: TGTGCCAGTAGTATAGATCTTAGCTCCTACAATGAGCAGTTCTTC. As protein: CASSIDLSSYNEQFF.

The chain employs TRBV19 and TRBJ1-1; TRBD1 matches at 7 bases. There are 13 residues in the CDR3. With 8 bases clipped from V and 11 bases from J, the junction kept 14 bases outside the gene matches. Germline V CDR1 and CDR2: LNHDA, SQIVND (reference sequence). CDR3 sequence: CASATGQIRGAFF. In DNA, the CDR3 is TGTGCCAGTGCGACAGGGCAAATCCGTGGGGCTTTCTTT. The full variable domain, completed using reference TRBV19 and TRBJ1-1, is DGGITQSPKYLFRKEGQNVTLSCEQNLNHDAMYWYRQDPGQGLRLIYYSQIVNDFQKGDIAEGYSVSREKKESFPLTVTSAQKNPTAFYLCASATGQIRGAFFGQGTRLTVV.

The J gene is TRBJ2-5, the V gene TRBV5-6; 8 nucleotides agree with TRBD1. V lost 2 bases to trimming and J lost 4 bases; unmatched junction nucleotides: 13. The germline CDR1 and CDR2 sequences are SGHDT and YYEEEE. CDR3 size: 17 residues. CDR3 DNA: TGTGCCAGCAGCTTAGACGGACAGGGAGGTTTTTTAGAGACCCAGTACTTC. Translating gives CASSLDGQGGFLETQYF.

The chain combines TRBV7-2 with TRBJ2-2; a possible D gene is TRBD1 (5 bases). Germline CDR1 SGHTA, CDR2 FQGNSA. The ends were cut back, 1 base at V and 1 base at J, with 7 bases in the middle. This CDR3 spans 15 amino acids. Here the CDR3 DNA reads TGTGCCAGCAGCTTAGGGACAATGAACACCGGGGAGCTGTTTTTT. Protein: CASSLGTMNTGELFF. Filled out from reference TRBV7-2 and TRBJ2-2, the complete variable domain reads GAGVSQSPSNKVTEKGKDVELRCDPISGHTALYWYRQSLGQGLEFLIYFQGNSAPDKSGLPSDRFSAERTGGSVSTLTIQRTQQEDSAVYLCASSLGTMNTGELFFGEGSRLTVL.